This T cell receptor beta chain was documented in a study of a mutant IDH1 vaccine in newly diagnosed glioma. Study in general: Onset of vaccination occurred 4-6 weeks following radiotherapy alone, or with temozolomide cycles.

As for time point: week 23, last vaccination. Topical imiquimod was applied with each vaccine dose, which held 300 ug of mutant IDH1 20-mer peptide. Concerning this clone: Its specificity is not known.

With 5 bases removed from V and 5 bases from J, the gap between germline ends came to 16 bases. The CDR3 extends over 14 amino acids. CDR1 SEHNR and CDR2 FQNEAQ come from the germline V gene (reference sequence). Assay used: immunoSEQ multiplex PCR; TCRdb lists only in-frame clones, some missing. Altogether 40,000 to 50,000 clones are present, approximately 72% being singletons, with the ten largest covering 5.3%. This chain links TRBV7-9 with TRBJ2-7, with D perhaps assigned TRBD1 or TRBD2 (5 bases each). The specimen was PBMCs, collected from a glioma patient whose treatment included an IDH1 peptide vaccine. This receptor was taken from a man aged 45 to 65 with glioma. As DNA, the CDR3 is TGTGCCAGCAGCCCCTGGGACGGGCGGGACGAGCAGTACTTC. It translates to CASSPWDGRDEQYF.